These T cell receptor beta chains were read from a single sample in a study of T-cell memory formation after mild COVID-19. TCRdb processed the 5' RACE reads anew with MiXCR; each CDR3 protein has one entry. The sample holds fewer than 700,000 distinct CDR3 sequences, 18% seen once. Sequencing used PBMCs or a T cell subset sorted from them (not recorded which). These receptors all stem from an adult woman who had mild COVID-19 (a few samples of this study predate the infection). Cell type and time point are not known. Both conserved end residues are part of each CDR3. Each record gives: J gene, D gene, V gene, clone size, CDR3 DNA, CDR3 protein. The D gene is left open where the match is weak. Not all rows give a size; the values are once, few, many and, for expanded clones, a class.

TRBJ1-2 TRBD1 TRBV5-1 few TGCGCCAGCAGCTCTACCGACAGGGGGCGACTCTATGGCTACACCTTC CASSSTDRGRLYGYTF
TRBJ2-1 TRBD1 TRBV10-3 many TGTGCCATCAGTGCAAAGGGGGCGGACAATGAGCAGTTCTTC CAISAKGADNEQFF
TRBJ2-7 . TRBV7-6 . TGTGCCAGCAGCTTTGGGGGGACGGATAGCTCCTACGAGCAGTACTTC CASSFGGTDSSYEQYF
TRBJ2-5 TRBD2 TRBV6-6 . TGTGCCAGCAGCAAACTAGCGGGGTTAGGAGAGACCCAGTACTTC CASSKLAGLGETQYF
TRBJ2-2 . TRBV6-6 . TGTGCCAGCAGTTACGGTTCCACCGGGGAGCTGTTTTTT CASSYGSTGELFF
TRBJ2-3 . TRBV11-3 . TGTGCCAGCAGCGATAAGACGGCCTCTAGCACAGATACGCAGTATTTT CASSDKTASSTDTQYF
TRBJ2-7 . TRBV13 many TGTGCCAGCAGCTTAGTCGGGGATTCCTACGAGCAGTACTTC CASSLVGDSYEQYF
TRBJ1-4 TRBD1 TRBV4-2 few TGTGCCAGCAGCCAAGAGGGACAGGGTGGCGAAAAACTGTTTTTT CASSQEGQGGEKLFF
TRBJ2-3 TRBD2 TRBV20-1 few TGCAGTGCTTTCACTAGCGCTTTCAGCACAGATACGCAGTATTTT CSAFTSAFSTDTQYF
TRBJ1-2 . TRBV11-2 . TGTGCCAGCAGCTTAGGCTCCAGGGACCTCACCTTC CASSLGSRDLTF
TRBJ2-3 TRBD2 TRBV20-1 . TGCAGTGCTAGACTAGCGGGAGTGAGAGATACGCAGTATTTT CSARLAGVRDTQYF
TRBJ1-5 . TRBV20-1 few TGCAGTGCTCCCGACTGGGGGGCGGGTTGGCGGCAGCCCCAGCATTTT CSAPDWGAGWRQPQHF
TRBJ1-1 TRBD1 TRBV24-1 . TGTGCCACCTCAGGGGGAGGGACTGAAGCTTTCTTT CATSGGGTEAFF
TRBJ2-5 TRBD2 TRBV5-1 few TGCGCCTCCGCCGGGGGGGATAATTCGAAGAAAGAGACCCAGTACTTC CASAGGDNSKKETQYF
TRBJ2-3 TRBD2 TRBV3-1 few TGTGCCAGCAGCCGAAAGATTGTAGCGGGAGGGCCACTCTTCACAGATACGCAGTATTTT CASSRKIVAGGPLFTDTQYF
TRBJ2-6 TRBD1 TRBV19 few TGTGCCAGTAGTGCCGGGACAGGGGGCGCCGGGGCCAACGTCCTGACTTTC CASSAGTGGAGANVLTF
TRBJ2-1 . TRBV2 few TGTGCCAGCACCCATGGGGGGCTGAGCAATGAGCAGTTCTTC CASTHGGLSNEQFF
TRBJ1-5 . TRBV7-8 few TGTGCCAGCAGCGCAATAAACAGGGATTTATGGGGCAATCAGCCCCAGCATTTT CASSAINRDLWGNQPQHF
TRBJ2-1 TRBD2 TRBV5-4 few TGTGCCAGCAGCTCGCCTTCTAGCGGCTCCTACAATGAGCAGTTCTTC CASSSPSSGSYNEQFF
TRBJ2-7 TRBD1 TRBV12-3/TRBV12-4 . TGTGCCAGCAGAATTCAGGGGGCTGCCTACGAGCAGTACTTC CASRIQGAAYEQYF
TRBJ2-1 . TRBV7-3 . TGTGCCAGCAGCCCTAGAGGGGCGGGAATTACCGGTGAGCAGTTCTTC CASSPRGAGITGEQFF
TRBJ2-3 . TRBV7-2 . TGTGCCAGCACCGGGAACCCCGGAGATACGCAGTATTTT CASTGNPGDTQYF
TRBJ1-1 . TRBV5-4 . TGTGCCAGCAGCTTGATCGGCGTAGGAGCTTTCTTT CASSLIGVGAFF
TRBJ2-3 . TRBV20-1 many TGCAGTGCCAATCGCCGCACAGATACGCAGTATTTT CSANRRTDTQYF
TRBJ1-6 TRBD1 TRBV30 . TGTGCTACCGGGACAGGGATCTCACCCCTCCACTTT CATGTGISPLHF
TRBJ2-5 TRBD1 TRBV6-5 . TGTGCCAGCAGCCCCAACAGGGGCCAAGAGACCCAGTACTTC CASSPNRGQETQYF
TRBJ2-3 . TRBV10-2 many TGCGCCAGCACTTTAGGGGATACGCAGTATTTT CASTLGDTQYF
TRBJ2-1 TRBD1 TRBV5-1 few TGCGCCAGCAGCTTAATAGCCGGGACAGGGTACAATGAGCAGTTCTTC CASSLIAGTGYNEQFF
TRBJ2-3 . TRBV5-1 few TGCGCCAGCAGCTGGGCCACAGATACGCAGTATTTT CASSWATDTQYF
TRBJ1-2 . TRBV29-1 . TGCAGCGTCCCTCTAGGCGTCTATGGCTACACCTTC CSVPLGVYGYTF
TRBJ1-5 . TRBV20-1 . TGCAGTGCGGAGGATATGAGGGGTTCCAATCAGCCCCAGCATTTT CSAEDMRGSNQPQHF
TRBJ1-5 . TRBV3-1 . TGTGCCAGCAGCCAGGCCAGCAATCAGCCCCAGCATTTT CASSQASNQPQHF
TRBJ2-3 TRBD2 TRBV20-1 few TGCAGTGCTAGAGCTAGCGGGTACACAGATACGCAGTATTTT CSARASGYTDTQYF
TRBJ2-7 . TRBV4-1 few TGCGCCAGCAGCCAGATGGACGCCGGACTCTCCTACGAGCAGTACTTC CASSQMDAGLSYEQYF
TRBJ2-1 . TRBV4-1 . TGCGCCAGCAGCCAAGGGGTGGGTGGCGAGCAGTTCTTC CASSQGVGGEQFF
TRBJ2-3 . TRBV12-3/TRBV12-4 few TGTGCCAGCAGTGACAGCGCGAGCACAGATACGCAGTATTTT CASSDSASTDTQYF
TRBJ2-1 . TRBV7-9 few TGTGCCAGCAGCTTAGTCAGCCCACTCAATGAGCAGTTCTTC CASSLVSPLNEQFF